Below are 30 T cell receptor beta chains sequenced from a single sample in a study of control samples from healthy donors and cancer patients. Repertoires were generated with immunoSEQ multiplex PCR, while TCRdb's copy carries only in-frame clones and drops some. The sample consists of 150,000 to 200,000 clones, roughly 90% of them appearing once. Sequenced sample: blood. The source is a man between 25 and 39 years old in good health.

This rearrangement joins TRBV19 to TRBJ1-2; D is unclear. The V end was cut by 9 bases, the J end by 7 bases, with 18 bases between. CDR3 size: 13 residues. Germline loops: CDR1 LNHDA, CDR2 SQIVND (reference sequence). The CDR3 loop reads CASGGTEISGYTF. The CDR3 region has the DNA TGTGCCAGCGGAGGAACCGAGATCTCTGGCTACACCTTC.

The chain recombines TRBV7-4 with TRBJ1-4, with D unresolved. Trimming left V 0 bases short and J 8 bases short, with 10 bases between. Looked up from germline, CDR1 is SGHVT and CDR2 is SQSDAQ. The CDR3 sequence is 14 residues long. The CDR3 loop reads CASSLATDEEKLFF. DNA for the CDR3: TGTGCCAGCAGCTTAGCCACAGATGAAGAAAAACTGTTTTTT.

CDR3 protein: CASSEQGNEQYF. The CDR3, as DNA: TGTGCCAGCAGTGAACAGGGGAACGAGCAGTACTTC. The chain employs TRBV2 and TRBJ2-7; D might be TRBD1 (6 bases). Trimming left V 2 bases short and J 5 bases short, with 7 bases between. The CDR3 is 12 residues long. Germline values: CDR1 SNHLY, CDR2 FYNNEI. The full variable domain, with the rest looked up from reference TRBV2 and TRBJ2-7, is EPEVTQTPSHQVTQMGQEVILRCVPISNHLYFYWYRQILGQKVEFLVSFYNNEISEKSEIFDDQFSVERPDGSNFTLKIRSTKLEDSAMYFCASSEQGNEQYFGPGTRLTVT.

V is TRBV14 and J is TRBJ2-7; TRBD1 might be the D (5 bases). The CDR3 has 15 amino acids. V was pared by 4 bases and J by 2 bases, with 15 bases between. Germline assignment: CDR1 SGHDN and CDR2 FVKESK. As DNA, the CDR3 is TGTGCCAGCAGCCCCTCATTTGGACACCCCTACGAGCAGTACTTC. Protein product: CASSPSFGHPYEQYF.

The chain is built from TRBV14 and TRBJ2-7, with D perhaps matching TRBD1 or TRBD2 (5 bases each). The CDR3 is 16 amino acids. V lost 2 bases to trimming and J lost 0 bases, with 14 bases between them. From germline, CDR1 is SGHDN and CDR2 FVKESK. Here the CDR3 DNA reads TGTGCCAGCAGCCAATTTTTCGGGGCCAGCTCCTACGAGCAGTACTTC. Translating it yields CASSQFFGASSYEQYF.

Regarding this clone: Other nucleotide sequences from this sample produce the same CDR3. The rearrangement links TRBV6-5 to TRBJ1-1; D remains unclear. V lost 0 bases to trimming and J lost 0 bases, with 8 bases between them. CDR1 MNHEY and CDR2 SVGAGI come from the germline V gene. This CDR3 has 15 amino acids. The CDR3 spells CASSYSRQVNTEAFF. The DNA of the CDR3 is TGTGCCAGCAGTTACTCTCGTCAAGTGAACACTGAAGCTTTCTTT.

This sequence joins TRBV5-5 and TRBJ2-7; TRBD2 agrees at 10 bases. The CDR3 loop spans 15 amino acids. V trimming: 7 bases; J trimming: 2 bases; junction bases outside the gene matches: 9. Germline CDR1 reads SGHKS; CDR2 reads YYEKEE (reference sequence). CDR3 nucleotide sequence: TGTGCCAGCGGACTTACTAGCGGGACTGCCTACGAGCAGTACTTC. It encodes CASGLTSGTAYEQYF. Using reference TRBV5-5 and TRBJ2-7 for the parts outside the CDR3, the full variable domain is DAGVTQSPTHLIKTRGQQVTLRCSPISGHKSVSWYQQVLGQGPQFIFQYYEKEERGRGNFPDRFSARQFPNYSSELNVNALLLGDSALYLCASGLTSGTAYEQYFGPGTRLTVT.

V is TRBV5-8 and J is TRBJ1-2; no clear D. Germline CDR1 SGHTS, CDR2 YDEGEE. The CDR3 extends over 12 amino acids. V gave up 7 bases and J gave up 7 bases, with 14 bases separating them. CDR3 bases: TGTGCCAGCGGAGCCGAGGGTGGTGGCTACACCTTC. Its translation: CASGAEGGGYTF.

V and J are TRBV6-5 and TRBJ1-2; D gene uncertain. Trimming took 0 bases from V and 4 from J, leaving 15 bases between them. The CDR3 is made up of 16 amino acids. Germline V gene lookup returns CDR1 MNHEY and CDR2 SVGAGI. As DNA, the CDR3 is TGTGCCAGCAGTTACTCGATTATACGGACCATCTATGGCTACACCTTC. This gives the protein CASSYSIIRTIYGYTF.

This chain joins TRBV15 and TRBJ1-4; 8 bases fit TRBD1. The CDR3 contains 15 residues. Germline V lookup: CDR1 LNHNV, CDR2 YYDKDF (reference sequence). Trimming at V came to 3 bases and at J to 0 bases, leaving 0 bases not matched to a gene. Here the CDR3 reads CATSRGQATNEKLFF. DNA for the CDR3: TGTGCCACCAGCAGGGGACAGGCAACTAATGAAAAACTGTTTTTT.

The genes are TRBV30 and TRBJ1-2; D is undetermined. Germline V gene sequence: CDR1 GTSNPN, CDR2 SVGIG (reference sequence). V was clipped by 0 bases and J by 0 bases, with 14 bases between them. The length of the CDR3 is 16 residues. The DNA for the CDR3 is TGTGCCTGGAGTGTTCCCGGCCTGACCCCTAACTATGGCTACACCTTC. Amino acids: CAWSVPGLTPNYGYTF.

Turning to this clone: The sample contains more than one DNA sequence encoding this CDR3. This sequence joins TRBV6-5 and TRBJ2-3, with TRBD1 identical over 9 bases. The CDR3 is 14 residues long. V lost 5 bases, J lost 1 base, and 1 base stayed unmatched. Per germline, CDR1 MNHEY and CDR2 SVGAGI. The CDR3 nucleotides read TGTGCCAGCAGTCGGGACAGGGGCACAGATACGCAGTATTTT. Its translation is CASSRDRGTDTQYF.

CDR3 loop: CAWRLGQGILGSGNTIYF. CDR3 DNA sequence: TGTGCCTGGAGGCTGGGACAGGGAATACTGGGCTCTGGAAACACCATATATTTT. The V and J genes are TRBV30 and TRBJ1-3; TRBD1 aligns across 9 bases. V lost 3 bases to trimming and J lost 0 bases; unmatched junction nucleotides: 12. The CDR3 length is 18 residues. CDR1 is GTSNPN, CDR2 SVGIG, per germline (reference sequence).

The CDR3 DNA follows: TGTGCCAGCTCAAACGGCGGGCAGGCCAGAGAGACCCAGTACTTC. Its translation is CASSNGGQARETQYF. This chain connects TRBV18 to TRBJ2-5; a possible D gene is TRBD2 (5 bases). The V gene lost 5 bases and the J gene lost 4 bases, with 17 bases spanning the gap. This CDR3 contains 15 residues. CDR1 is KGHSH, CDR2 LQKENI, per germline.

J is TRBJ1-3 and V is TRBV27; TRBD1 might be the D (6 bases). Germline-derived CDR1 and CDR2 are MNHEY and SMNVEV (reference sequence). This CDR3 comprises 16 residues. V dropped 4 bases and J dropped 5 bases, with 18 bases sitting between them. CDR3 sequence: CASSSGGAEERNTIYF. DNA for the CDR3: TGTGCCAGCAGTTCTGGGGGGGCGGAGGAAAGAAACACCATATATTTT.

The chain has TRBV3-1 (or the pseudogene TRBV3-2) and TRBJ1-3; D remains ambiguous. CDR3 size: 16 residues. V lost 2 bases and J lost 3, with 14 bases in between. Per germline, CDR1 LGHDT and CDR2 YNNKEL (reference sequence). As DNA, the CDR3 is TGTGCCAGCAGCCAAATGGGTGCAGATATTGGAAACACCATATATTTT. Translation: CASSQMGADIGNTIYF.

CDR3 sequence: CASSAVGTPRSLYEQYF. Written as DNA, the CDR3 is TGTGCCAGTAGTGCCGTCGGGACGCCCCGATCCCTCTACGAGCAGTACTTC. This rearrangement joins TRBV19 to TRBJ2-7; perhaps D is TRBD1 or TRBD2 (5 bases each). This CDR3 has 17 amino acids. Germline loops: CDR1 LNHDA, CDR2 SQIVND (reference sequence). Trimming pared 5 bases from V and 3 bases from J, leaving 23 bases between.

The genes are TRBV7-2 and TRBJ2-7; 11 bases are shared with TRBD2. V was clipped by 8 bases and J by 3 bases; unmatched bases: 3. Germline V gene lookup returns CDR1 SGHTA and CDR2 FQGNSA. The CDR3 has 13 amino acids. The CDR3 is CASGTSGLYEQYF. In nucleotides, the CDR3 is TGTGCCAGCGGGACTAGCGGACTCTACGAGCAGTACTTC.

This clone was detected only once. DNA for the CDR3: TGTGCCAGCAGTCCCAGATTAGCGGGGTTACAAGAGACCCAGTACTTC. This gives the protein CASSPRLAGLQETQYF. The chain employs TRBV3-1 (or the pseudogene TRBV3-2) and TRBJ2-5; TRBD2 matches at 8 bases. This CDR3 contains 16 residues. Germline values: CDR1 LGHDT, CDR2 YNNKEL (reference sequence). Trimming removed 6 bases from V and 2 bases from J; junction bases left unmatched: 11.

The chain combines TRBV4-2 with TRBJ1-5; tentative D call: TRBD1 (5 bases). Trimming stripped 0 bases from V and 9 bases from J, with 15 bases between. This CDR3 has 15 residues. Germline-derived CDR1 and CDR2 are LGHNA and YNFKEQ. CDR3 region: CASSQERGQAGPQHF. The CDR3 DNA is TGTGCCAGCAGCCAAGAGAGGGGCCAGGCGGGGCCCCAGCATTTT.

V and J are TRBV19 and TRBJ1-6; 10 bases are shared with TRBD1. V dropped 6 bases and J dropped 10; count of bases not matched to a gene: 6. Looked up from germline, CDR1 is LNHDA and CDR2 is SQIVND (reference sequence). There are 14 residues in the CDR3. Here the CDR3 reads CASRTGTGASPLHF. CDR3 coding DNA: TGTGCCAGTAGAACCGGGACAGGGGCATCACCCCTCCACTTT.

The J gene is TRBJ2-4, the V gene TRBV19; D may be TRBD1 or TRBD2 (6 bases each). V lost 1 base and J lost 2, with 9 bases in between. Per the germline V gene, CDR1 is LNHDA and CDR2 is SQIVND (reference sequence). This CDR3 region has 15 residues. CDR3 residues: CASSIAGASKNIQYF. The CDR3, as DNA: TGTGCCAGTAGTATAGCGGGGGCTTCCAAAAACATTCAGTACTTC.

V usage is TRBV5-1 and J usage is TRBJ2-2, with D hard to call. Trimming cost V 4 bases and J 7 bases, with 11 bases left between them. Germline CDR1 is SGHRS and CDR2 is YFSETQ. This CDR3 region has 13 residues. CDR3 sequence (DNA): TGCGCCAGCAGCCCTTCGCCCGGCGGGGAGCTGTTTTTT. This translates into CASSPSPGGELFF.

This chain uses TRBV29-1 with TRBJ1-2; TRBD1 matches at 8 bases. This CDR3 has 14 amino acids. V shed 4 bases, J shed 6 bases, and the junction held 10 bases outside the gene matches. Germline V lookup: CDR1 SQVTM, CDR2 ANQGSEA. The CDR3 nucleotides read TGCAGCGTTGTTGGAGACAGGGGTATACATGGCTACACCTTC. Its protein is CSVVGDRGIHGYTF.

Comments on this clone: A read error may account for a junction end that differs from germline. V gene TRBV18 combines with J gene TRBJ1-5; TRBD1 agrees at 9 bases. This CDR3 comprises 19 residues. Germline V CDR1 and CDR2: KGHSH, LQKENI. CDR3 bases: TGTGCCAGCTCAGCACCCGGGACAGGGTCCCCCGACCGCAATCAGCCCCAGCATTTT. Translating gives CASSAPGTGSPDRNQPQHF.

The rearrangement joins TRBV14 to TRBJ2-1; D might be TRBD2 (5 bases). Per germline, CDR1 SGHDN and CDR2 FVKESK. Between the trimmed V and J ends, which lost 4 bases and 9 bases, there was a span of 19 bases. This CDR3 comprises 15 residues. CDR3 bases: TGTGCCAGCAGCCCACCGGGGAGAGTATACGGTGAGCAGTTCTTC. Amino acids: CASSPPGRVYGEQFF.

Only a few counts were recorded for this clone. The gene calls are TRBV11-2 and TRBJ2-2; D may match TRBD1 or TRBD2 (5 bases each). The CDR3 sequence is 16 residues long. The germline V and J ends were trimmed by 3 bases and 8 bases, with 19 bases remaining between them. The germline V gene encodes CDR1 SGHAT and CDR2 FQNNGV. The CDR3 region has the DNA TGTGCCAGCAGCTTTACGAGGGGCTACGGACTGGGGGAGCTGTTTTTT. It yields the protein CASSFTRGYGLGELFF.

V usage is TRBV11-1 and J usage is TRBJ2-7, with 7 bases matching TRBD2. There are 13 residues in the CDR3. Germline CDR1 reads SGHAT; CDR2 reads FQDESV (reference sequence). Germline trimming cut 10 bases from V and 2 bases from J; bases unmatched to any gene: 8. The CDR3 DNA follows: TGTGCCACCGCCAAGCGGGATCCCTACGAGCAGTACTTC. Amino acids: CATAKRDPYEQYF.

The rearrangement joins TRBV21-1 to TRBJ1-6; the table assigns TRBD1, which was not confirmed against the DNA. TRBV21-1 is designated a pseudogene. CDR3 length equals 10 residues. The CDR3 loop is CAGQDSPLHF. CDR3 DNA: TGTGCCGGACAGGATTCACCCCTCCACTTT.

The J gene is TRBJ2-3, the V gene TRBV6-5, with TRBD2 matching 10 bases. The CDR3 length is 14 residues. The junction had 7 bases not matched to a gene; V was cut back by 6 bases and J by 7 bases. Germline V gene data show CDR1 as MNHEY and CDR2 as SVGAGI. CDR3 in DNA: TGTGCCAGCAGCGCAGCGGGGGGGAGAAATACGCAGTATTTT. Residues: CASSAAGGRNTQYF.